This T cell receptor beta chain was identified during a study of blood T cell repertoires in COVID-19. Germline values: CDR1 SGDLS, CDR2 YYNGEE. Unmatched junction bases numbered 2, after V lost 3 bases and J lost 0 bases. This CDR3 is 15 amino acids long. Data came from immunoSEQ multiplex PCR; TCRdb stores just in-frame clones and leaves some out. Of about 140,000 clones listed, about four fifths are singletons. As regards this clone: The sample holds other DNA sequences that translate to the same CDR3.

The V gene is TRBV9, the J gene TRBJ2-1, with 8 bases that match TRBD2. This clonotype was sampled from a man younger than 45 with COVID-19, enrolled during active disease. The specimen sequenced was peripheral blood. CDR3 loop: CASSATSGSYNEQFF. Here the CDR3 DNA reads TGTGCCAGCAGCGCCACTAGCGGCTCCTACAATGAGCAGTTCTTC.